These T cell receptor beta chains were read from a single sample in a study of neurological immune-mediated disorders. One entry per CDR3 protein, called by TCRdb with MiXCR from the 5' RACE reads. The table lists about 92,000 distinct CDR3 sequences, under 4.5% of them singletons, with around 3.2% in the top ten. What was sequenced was PBMCs. These receptor sequences come from a woman between 50 and 59 years old with multiple sclerosis. Both conserved end residues are part of each CDR3. The D gene is left open where the match is weak. Rows may omit the clone size; those that give it use once, few, many or a size class.

J: TRBJ2-2; D: TRBD1; length: 16; V: TRBV6-2/TRBV6-3; size: many; CDR3: CASSYETGVHTGELFF; DNA: TGTGCCAGCAGTTACGAGACAGGGGTTCACACCGGGGAGCTGTTTTTT
J: TRBJ2-7; D: NA; length: 15; V: TRBV20-1; size: many; CDR3: CSASIGGQGPYEQYF; DNA: TGCAGTGCTTCAATCGGTGGGCAGGGGCCCTACGAGCAGTACTTC
J: TRBJ1-2; D: NA; length: 14; V: TRBV20-1; size: many; CDR3: CSAITPLRDGGYTF; DNA: TGCAGTGCTATTACCCCACTCAGGGATGGTGGCTACACCTTC
J: TRBJ1-1; D: NA; length: 16; V: TRBV3-1; size: many; CDR3: CASSQEGRLMNTEAFF; DNA: TGTGCCAGCAGCCAAGAGGGACGTCTCATGAACACTGAAGCTTTCTTT
J: TRBJ1-5; D: NA; length: 12; V: TRBV20-1; size: many; CDR3: CSARGGGQPQHF; DNA: TGCAGTGCTAGAGGGGGCGGACAGCCCCAGCATTTT
J: TRBJ2-3; D: NA; length: 13; V: TRBV12-3/TRBV12-4; size: many; CDR3: CASSPRRAPSQYF; DNA: TGTGCCAGCAGTCCCCGAAGGGCCCCTTCGCAGTATTTT
J: TRBJ1-1; D: TRBD1; length: 13; V: TRBV12-3/TRBV12-4; size: many; CDR3: CATDRGSNTEAFF; DNA: TGTGCCACAGACAGGGGTTCGAACACTGAAGCTTTCTTT
J: TRBJ1-6; D: NA; length: 12; V: TRBV7-2; size: few; CDR3: CASSLDSGSLHF; DNA: TGTGCCAGCAGCTTAGATTCAGGAAGCCTCCACTTT
J: TRBJ2-5; D: TRBD2; length: 16; V: TRBV20-1; size: many; CDR3: CSAAPRLAGREETQYF; DNA: TGCAGTGCTGCACCCCGACTAGCGGGGCGTGAAGAGACCCAGTACTTC
J: TRBJ1-1; D: NA; length: 14; V: TRBV6-5; size: many; CDR3: CASSLTRQANEAFF; DNA: TGTGCCAGCAGCCTTACAAGACAGGCCAATGAAGCTTTCTTT
J: TRBJ2-5; D: TRBD2; length: 16; V: TRBV3-1; size: many; CDR3: CASSRILLAGQETQYF; DNA: TGTGCCAGCAGCCGCATTCTCCTAGCGGGGCAAGAGACCCAGTACTTC
J: TRBJ2-5; D: TRBD1; length: 12; V: TRBV5-1; size: many; CDR3: CASSHNRDRDYF; DNA: TGCGCCAGCAGCCATAACCGGGACAGGGATTACTTC
J: TRBJ2-5; D: TRBD1; length: 14; V: TRBV20-1; size: many; CDR3: CSADQGATLETQYF; DNA: TGCAGTGCCGACCAGGGGGCTACTTTGGAGACCCAGTACTTC
J: TRBJ2-3; D: NA; length: 15; V: TRBV7-8; size: NA; CDR3: CASSLAPGSTDTQYF; DNA: TGTGCCAGCAGCTTAGCCCCGGGTAGCACAGATACGCAGTATTTT
J: TRBJ1-3; D: TRBD1; length: 16; V: TRBV7-3; size: many; CDR3: CASSPGTGRPGNTIYF; DNA: TGTGCCAGCAGCCCCGGGACAGGGCGACCTGGAAACACCATATATTTT
J: TRBJ2-7; D: TRBD2; length: 14; V: TRBV28; size: many; CDR3: CASSRGSGGYEQYF; DNA: TGTGCCAGCAGTAGAGGGAGCGGGGGGTACGAGCAGTACTTC
J: TRBJ2-7; D: NA; length: 14; V: TRBV11-2; size: many; CDR3: CASSQQLSPYEQYF; DNA: TGTGCCAGCAGCCAACAGTTGTCCCCCTACGAGCAGTACTTC
J: TRBJ2-1; D: NA; length: 15; V: TRBV12-3/TRBV12-4; size: many; CDR3: CASSFRMSSYNEQFF; DNA: TGTGCCAGCAGTTTTCGTATGAGCTCCTACAATGAGCAGTTCTTC
J: TRBJ1-6; D: NA; length: 16; V: TRBV5-1; size: many; CDR3: CASSPRGGGGNSPLHF; DNA: TGCGCCAGCAGCCCGAGGGGCGGGGGAGGTAATTCACCCCTCCACTTT
J: TRBJ2-3; D: NA; length: 15; V: TRBV20-1; size: many; CDR3: CSASPGAGRTDTQYF; DNA: TGCAGTGCTAGCCCTGGGGCAGGGCGCACAGATACGCAGTATTTT
J: TRBJ1-5; D: TRBD1; length: 15; V: TRBV6-5; size: NA; CDR3: CASSYRAGGAQPQHF; DNA: TGTGCCAGCAGTTATCGGGCAGGGGGTGCCCAGCCCCAGCATTTT
J: TRBJ2-3; D: TRBD1; length: 16; V: TRBV7-3; size: many; CDR3: CANPQTGAAGTDTQYF; DNA: TGTGCCAACCCACAGACAGGGGCTGCTGGCACAGATACGCAGTATTTT
J: TRBJ2-1; D: TRBD2; length: 13; V: TRBV12-3/TRBV12-4; size: few; CDR3: CATERGGPNEQFF; DNA: TGTGCCACCGAGCGGGGGGGCCCCAATGAGCAGTTCTTC
J: TRBJ2-1; D: NA; length: 12; V: TRBV20-1; size: many; CDR3: CSANHRGNEQFF; DNA: TGCAGTGCTAACCACCGGGGGAATGAGCAGTTCTTC
J: TRBJ1-3; D: NA; length: 14; V: TRBV12-3/TRBV12-4; size: medium-sized; CDR3: CASSPPGRGNTIYF; DNA: TGTGCCAGCAGTCCACCAGGACGGGGAAACACCATATATTTT
J: TRBJ1-2; D: NA; length: 13; V: TRBV6-5; size: many; CDR3: CASRAGSRYGYTF; DNA: TGTGCCAGCAGGGCCGGGTCCCGCTATGGCTACACCTTC
J: TRBJ2-2; D: TRBD1; length: 16; V: TRBV6-2/TRBV6-3; size: many; CDR3: CASRNRGKRNTGELFF; DNA: TGTGCCAGCAGAAACAGGGGAAAGAGGAACACCGGGGAGCTGTTTTTT
J: TRBJ1-1; D: NA; length: 14; V: TRBV6-2/TRBV6-3; size: many; CDR3: CASTNRYSEGGAFF; DNA: TGTGCCAGCACCAATCGGTACAGTGAAGGTGGAGCTTTCTTT
J: TRBJ2-3; D: NA; length: 13; V: TRBV9; size: many; CDR3: CASSVVGTDTQYF; DNA: TGTGCCAGCAGCGTAGTGGGCACAGATACGCAGTATTTT
J: TRBJ2-5; D: TRBD1; length: 15; V: TRBV5-1; size: NA; CDR3: CASSLVGQGVETQYF; DNA: TGCGCCAGCAGCTTGGTGGGACAGGGGGTAGAGACCCAGTACTTC
J: TRBJ2-1; D: NA; length: 15; V: TRBV5-6; size: many; CDR3: CASSLIIYERGEQFF; DNA: TGTGCCAGCAGCTTGATTATCTATGAGCGAGGTGAGCAGTTCTTC
J: TRBJ2-4; D: NA; length: 15; V: TRBV7-9; size: many; CDR3: CASSLLGEAKNIQYF; DNA: TGTGCCAGCAGCTTATTAGGCGAAGCCAAAAACATTCAGTACTTC
J: TRBJ2-7; D: TRBD2; length: 15; V: TRBV2; size: many; CDR3: CASSDSSGRLGEQYF; DNA: TGTGCCAGCAGTGATTCTAGCGGGAGGCTCGGCGAGCAGTACTTC
J: TRBJ1-5; D: NA; length: 14; V: TRBV9; size: many; CDR3: CASSLGSANQPQHF; DNA: TGTGCCAGCAGCCTGGGGTCCGCAAATCAGCCCCAGCATTTT
J: TRBJ2-1; D: NA; length: 15; V: TRBV6-2/TRBV6-3; size: many; CDR3: CASAGWADPGNEQFF; DNA: TGTGCCAGCGCGGGTTGGGCAGACCCGGGCAATGAGCAGTTCTTC
J: TRBJ1-2; D: TRBD1; length: 12; V: TRBV9; size: many; CDR3: CASSRGQTDYTF; DNA: TGTGCCAGCAGCCGGGGACAGACGGACTACACCTTC
J: TRBJ2-5; D: NA; length: 14; V: TRBV7-6; size: many; CDR3: CASSPNGPKETQYF; DNA: TGTGCCAGCAGCCCAAACGGCCCAAAAGAGACCCAGTACTTC
J: TRBJ1-4; D: NA; length: 14; V: TRBV20-1; size: many; CDR3: CSARRLGRNEKLFF; DNA: TGCAGTGCTCGTCGTCTAGGGAGGAATGAAAAACTGTTTTTT
J: TRBJ1-2; D: NA; length: 11; V: TRBV29-1; size: many; CDR3: CSVEPNYGYTF; DNA: TGCAGCGTTGAACCTAACTATGGCTACACCTTC
J: TRBJ2-3; D: TRBD2; length: 15; V: TRBV6-5; size: many; CDR3: CASSEQRGNTDTQYF; DNA: TGTGCCAGCAGTGAACAGCGGGGGAACACAGATACGCAGTATTTT
J: TRBJ2-5; D: NA; length: 14; V: TRBV20-1; size: many; CDR3: CSAPPLGPQETQYF; DNA: TGCAGTGCGCCACCGCTCGGACCACAAGAGACCCAGTACTTC
J: TRBJ2-7; D: NA; length: 15; V: TRBV4-3; size: many; CDR3: CASSQDYTSSYEQYF; DNA: TGCGCCAGCAGCCAAGATTACACGAGCTCCTACGAGCAGTACTTC
J: TRBJ2-5; D: TRBD2; length: 15; V: TRBV5-1; size: many; CDR3: CASSLVTSGVETQYF; DNA: TGCGCCAGCAGCTTGGTTACTAGCGGGGTAGAGACCCAGTACTTC
J: TRBJ2-7; D: TRBD1; length: 14; V: TRBV4-1; size: many; CDR3: CASSRGQGISEQYF; DNA: TGCGCCAGCAGCCGAGGACAGGGTATTAGCGAGCAGTACTTC
J: TRBJ1-5; D: NA; length: 16; V: TRBV20-1; size: many; CDR3: CSARGLMGGPNQPQHF; DNA: TGCAGTGCTAGAGGCCTGATGGGGGGTCCCAATCAGCCCCAGCATTTT
J: TRBJ2-3; D: NA; length: 14; V: TRBV6-6; size: many; CDR3: CASSWGARTDTQYF; DNA: TGTGCCAGCAGTTGGGGGGCCCGCACAGATACGCAGTATTTT
J: TRBJ2-5; D: NA; length: 15; V: TRBV5-1; size: many; CDR3: CASSSDPGLGETQYF; DNA: TGCGCCAGCAGCTCTGATCCGGGCCTCGGAGAGACCCAGTACTTC
J: TRBJ2-2; D: NA; length: 11; V: TRBV6-2/TRBV6-3; size: many; CDR3: CASSYYGELFF; DNA: TGTGCCAGCAGTTACTACGGGGAGCTGTTTTTT
J: TRBJ2-3; D: TRBD2; length: 15; V: TRBV7-9; size: many; CDR3: CASSSRTSPTDTQYF; DNA: TGTGCCAGCAGCTCCCGGACTAGTCCCACAGATACGCAGTATTTT
J: TRBJ2-7; D: NA; length: 14; V: TRBV24-1; size: many; CDR3: CATSARDQTYEQYF; DNA: TGTGCCACCAGTGCTCGGGACCAGACCTACGAGCAGTACTTC